This T cell receptor beta chain originates from a study of blood T cells in healthy people across ages. Overall study: Per every two T cells, about one barcoded beta molecule was captured by template switching.

Isolation yielded PBMCs, at least 7 million per sample, in every case. Study observations and caveats: More naive CD4+ cells and higher diversity marked long-lived donors relative to aged donors. For the donors, CMV status was unknown and possibly confounded expanded clonotype changes.

This CDR3 spans 15 amino acids. The J segment lost 7 bases and the V segment lost 2 bases, leaving 8 bases of the junction unmatched. CDR1 is SEHNR, CDR2 FQNEAQ, per germline (reference sequence). Primers used in a second PCR of about 6 to 11 cycles were a sample-barcoded 5' primer and a J-beta primer mix. Each CDR3 protein gets one entry after TCRdb re-called the 5' RACE reads with MiXCR. The profile shows some 640,000 distinct CDR3 sequences, 49% of them singletons. A word on this clonotype: The antigen is not known.

The sample consisted of blood. The V and J genes are TRBV7-9 and TRBJ2-1; TRBD1 agrees at 7 bases. This TCR derives from a woman aged 55-75 years in good health. CDR3: CASSLPRGQQNEQFF. The CDR3, as DNA: TGTGCCAGCAGCTTACCCCGGGGACAGCAGAATGAGCAGTTCTTC.